These 23 T cell receptor beta chains were all obtained from the same sample, sequenced in a study of long-term antiretroviral therapy in people with HIV. It was version v3.0 of the immunoSEQ assay that was run at survey level. Clones were sequenced by immunoSEQ multiplex PCR, and TCRdb holds only the in-frame ones, with some missing. The repertoire holds 20,000 to 25,000 clones, approximately 83% seen once, with about 16% in the top ten. The material sequenced was unsorted PBMCs, taken 1.2 years after starting antiretroviral therapy. Receptors originate from a man in his fifties with HIV.

The chain employs TRBV21-1 and TRBJ2-1; the table's D call, TRBD1, has no DNA check behind it. TRBV21-1 is labeled a pseudogene. CDR3 size: 16 residues. The CDR3 sequence is CASSKQTGGVYNEQFF. Written as DNA, the CDR3 is TGTGCCAGCAGCAAACAGACAGGGGGCGTCTACAATGAGCAGTTCTTC.

The V gene is TRBV28, the J gene TRBJ1-4, with unresolved D. The V and J ends lost 2 bases and 4 bases respectively, with 8 bases between them. The CDR3 length is 14 residues. Germline-derived CDR1 and CDR2 are MDHEN and SYDVKM. CDR3 amino acids: CASSLRGINEKLFF. CDR3 DNA sequence: TGTGCCAGCAGTTTAAGAGGGATTAATGAAAAACTGTTTTTT.

The V and J genes are TRBV7-9 and TRBJ2-7, with a tentative D call TRBD2 (6 bases). CDR3 length: 14 amino acids. Per the germline V gene, CDR1 is SEHNR and CDR2 is FQNEAQ (reference sequence). The germline V and J ends were trimmed by 0 bases and 5 bases, with 11 bases remaining between them. This chain's CDR3 is CASSLANGGNEQYF. In DNA form, the CDR3 reads TGTGCCAGCAGCTTAGCGAATGGGGGGAACGAGCAGTACTTC.

The chain combines TRBV28 with TRBJ2-1; TRBD1 matches at 9 bases. The V gene's germline CDR1 is MDHEN and CDR2 SYDVKM. The CDR3 is 16 amino acids. J lost 2 bases, V lost 4 bases, and 6 bases had no gene match. The CDR3 here is CASSSPGQGPYNEQFF. DNA for the CDR3: TGTGCCAGCAGTTCACCGGGACAGGGCCCCTACAATGAGCAGTTCTTC.

This clone has just one count. The rearrangement uses TRBV27 and TRBJ1-2; the D is unclear. The germline V gene has CDR1 MNHEY and CDR2 SMNVEV (reference sequence). Trimming removed 5 bases at V and 6 bases at J, with 19 bases between. This CDR3 is built from 15 residues. The CDR3 coding sequence is TGTGCCAGCAGTCCCTCACTTTTCCGGTCTGATGGCTACACCTTC. Amino acid sequence: CASSPSLFRSDGYTF.

This chain uses TRBV14 with TRBJ1-4, with D perhaps matching TRBD1 (6 bases). Germline values: CDR1 SGHDN, CDR2 FVKESK. CDR3 length: 16 residues. Trimming removed 4 bases from V and 5 bases from J, with 17 bases in between. CDR3 residues: CASSPGGANRNEKLFF. In nucleotides, the CDR3 is TGTGCCAGCAGCCCCGGGGGGGCGAACCGGAATGAAAAACTGTTTTTT.

The chain has TRBV10-3 and TRBJ2-1, with 8 nucleotides matching TRBD2. Per the germline V gene, CDR1 is ENHRY and CDR2 is SYGVKD. The length of the CDR3 is 14 residues. V dropped 11 bases and J dropped 4; count of bases not matched to a gene: 10. The CDR3 loop reads CAASAGADYNEQFF. In DNA, the CDR3 is TGTGCCGCCTCAGCGGGGGCCGATTACAATGAGCAGTTCTTC.

The chain couples TRBV28 to TRBJ1-5, with 11 bases fitting TRBD1. The CDR3 totals 14 residues. V was clipped by 6 bases and J by 6 bases; unmatched bases: 4. Germline values: CDR1 MDHEN, CDR2 SYDVKM. This CDR3 reads CASSWTGGSQPQHF. The CDR3 DNA is TGTGCCAGCAGCTGGACAGGGGGCAGTCAGCCCCAGCATTTT.

In its sample, this clone ranks as medium-sized. The chain recombines TRBV6-4 with TRBJ2-1; D unclear. Per germline, CDR1 MRHNA and CDR2 SNTAGT. CDR3 length: 13 residues. Between the trimmed V and J ends, which lost 5 bases and 6 bases, there was a span of 11 bases. The CDR3 here is CASSTDASNEQFF. Here the CDR3 DNA reads TGTGCCAGCAGTACTGACGCTTCCAATGAGCAGTTCTTC.

This chain uses TRBV27 with TRBJ2-2, with D tentatively TRBD1 (5 bases). From germline, CDR1 is MNHEY and CDR2 SMNVEV (reference sequence). V shed 2 bases and J shed 5 bases, with 21 bases lying between them. This CDR3 is built from 18 residues. CDR3 nucleotide sequence: TGTGCCAGCAGTTTAATCGCTCCGCTAGACAGCTTGACCGGGGAGCTGTTTTTT. This translates into CASSLIAPLDSLTGELFF.

This rearrangement joins TRBV27 to TRBJ2-3; D might be TRBD2 (5 bases). Trimming took 3 bases from V and 4 from J, leaving 8 bases between them. The CDR3 length is 13 residues. Germline CDR1 MNHEY, CDR2 SMNVEV (reference sequence). The CDR3 reads CASSFRRSDTQYF. CDR3 DNA sequence: TGTGCCAGCAGTTTCCGGAGGTCAGATACGCAGTATTTT.

CDR3 bases: TGTGCCAGCAGCTCCCAGCCTCGCGCGAACACTGAAGCTTTCTTT. Its protein product is CASSSQPRANTEAFF. This chain links TRBV9 with TRBJ1-1; D call uncertain. Germline CDR1 SGDLS, CDR2 YYNGEE. Trimming pared 4 bases from V and 1 base from J, leaving 14 bases between. The CDR3 has 15 amino acids.

The chain is built from TRBV7-6 and TRBJ2-7, with a tentative D call TRBD2 (5 bases). Germline CDR1 reads SGHVS; CDR2 reads FNYEAQ. The CDR3 contains 15 residues. V lost 1 base and J 0 bases, leaving 10 bases between the germline ends. The CDR3 here is CASSLGTGSSYEQYF. CDR3 DNA: TGTGCCAGCAGCTTAGGGACGGGGTCCTCCTACGAGCAGTACTTC.

The gene calls are TRBV28 and TRBJ1-5; D call uncertain. Germline lookup yields CDR1 MDHEN and CDR2 SYDVKM. Trimming removed 3 bases at V and 2 bases at J, with 8 bases between. The CDR3 is made up of 14 amino acids. CDR3 sequence: CASSLRGGNQPQHF. DNA of the CDR3: TGTGCCAGCAGTTTGCGAGGAGGCAATCAGCCCCAGCATTTT.

This clone was detected only once. The V and J genes are TRBV10-2 and TRBJ1-1, with 8 bases fitting TRBD1. There are 13 residues in the CDR3. Germline CDR1 and CDR2: WSHSY and SAAADI. V lost 7 bases and J lost 10; bases outside the gene matches: 11. Here the CDR3 DNA reads TGCGCCAGCATCAACAGGGGGAGTGTGGCAGCTTTCTTT. It is translated as CASINRGSVAAFF.

For the CDR3, the DNA is TGTGCCTGGAGCGGCAGGGGCTACGAGCAGTACTTC. Translated, it gives CAWSGRGYEQYF. The genes are TRBV30 and TRBJ2-7, with D perhaps matching TRBD1 (6 bases). The CDR3 has 12 amino acids. Trimming pared 3 bases from V and 3 bases from J, leaving 9 bases between. Germline values: CDR1 GTSNPN, CDR2 SVGIG (reference sequence).

The J gene is TRBJ2-2, the V gene TRBV5-6; 7 bases agree with TRBD2. The trim removed 0 bases at V and 10 bases at J, leaving 6 bases unmatched. The CDR3 has 14 amino acids. Germline V gene lookup returns CDR1 SGHDT and CDR2 YYEEEE. The CDR3 here is CASSLGPRLAELFF. CDR3 coding DNA: TGTGCCAGCAGCTTGGGGCCCCGACTAGCGGAGCTGTTTTTT.

The sample holds a few counts of this clone. This rearrangement joins TRBV5-1 to TRBJ1-3, with D possibly TRBD1 on 5 matching bases. CDR3 length: 16 residues. Trimming cost V 3 bases and J 0 bases, with 13 bases left between them. The germline gives CDR1 SGHRS, CDR2 YFSETQ. CDR3 in DNA: TGCGCCAGCAGCTCGTTTGAGGGGTCCTCTGGAAACACCATATATTTT. Its translation is CASSSFEGSSGNTIYF.

This clone has only one observation. This rearrangement joins TRBV18 to TRBJ1-1; D gene ambiguous. Trimming took off 1 base at V and 7 bases at J, with 10 bases between the two ends. CDR1 and CDR2 from the germline V gene are KGHSH and LQKENI. The CDR3 is 13 amino acids. The CDR3 DNA sequence: TGTGCCAGCTCACCACAGCACAATGATGAAGCTTTCTTT. It is translated as CASSPQHNDEAFF.

This chain connects TRBV5-1 to TRBJ1-3; possible D gene TRBD1, 5 bases. CDR1 and CDR2 (germline): SGHRS, YFSETQ. The CDR3 consists of 16 residues. The germline V and J ends were trimmed by 4 bases and 3 bases, with 17 bases remaining between them. The CDR3 DNA reads TGCGCCAGCAGCCTTACCGTCGGGGGAGGTGGAAACACCATATATTTT. Residues: CASSLTVGGGGNTIYF. Complete variable domain (other parts from reference TRBV5-1 and TRBJ1-3): KAGVTQTPRYLIKTRGQQVTLSCSPISGHRSVSWYQQTPGQGLQFLFEYFSETQRNKGNFPGRFSGRQFSNSRSEMNVSTLELGDSALYLCASSLTVGGGGNTIYFGEGSWLTVV.

In this sample, this clone turned up a few times. This chain connects TRBV10-3 to TRBJ2-7, with a tentative D call TRBD1 (6 bases). Trimming took off 3 bases at V and 7 bases at J, with 10 bases between the two ends. Germline CDR1 reads ENHRY; CDR2 reads SYGVKD. There are 12 residues in the CDR3. The CDR3 is CAISDTGKEQYF. CDR3 DNA sequence: TGTGCCATCAGTGATACAGGGAAAGAGCAGTACTTC.

The genes are TRBV9 and TRBJ2-2; TRBD2 matches 8 bases. The CDR3 totals 16 residues. Germline V gene lookup returns CDR1 SGDLS and CDR2 YYNGEE. V was clipped by 1 base and J by 7 bases; unmatched bases: 9. The CDR3 loop reads CASSVWTSPVGGELFF. For the CDR3, the DNA is TGTGCCAGCAGCGTATGGACTAGCCCAGTGGGCGGGGAGCTGTTTTTT.

The gene calls are TRBV2 and TRBJ1-6; D is uncertain. Germline values: CDR1 SNHLY, CDR2 FYNNEI. The ends were cut back, 7 bases at V and 8 bases at J, with 9 bases in the middle. The CDR3 extends over 12 amino acids. CDR3 amino acids: CASTLAYSPLHF. The CDR3 DNA follows: TGTGCCAGCACCCTCGCCTATTCACCCCTCCACTTT.